The 28 T cell receptor beta chains below all came from one sample that was sequenced in a study of cytomegalovirus exposure and HLA in healthy donors. Use of 60 Vbeta and 13 Jbeta primers characterized the PCR. The assay was immunoSEQ multiplex PCR, and TCRdb's table has in-frame clones only and misses some. Of more than 85,000 clones listed, roughly four fifths were seen once; the top ten hold 8.5% to 10%. The material sequenced was PBMCs. These receptor sequences come from a male donor in good health and CMV-seropositive.

By sample share, this clone is medium-sized. CDR3 nucleotide sequence: TGTGCCAGCAGTTTATCTTATATCCAGCCCCAGCATTTT. Translating it yields CASSLSYIQPQHF. This chain uses TRBV27 with TRBJ1-5, with D unresolved. V lost 0 bases and J 7 bases, leaving 7 bases between the germline ends. This CDR3 spans 13 amino acids. The germline CDR1 and CDR2 sequences are MNHEY and SMNVEV (reference sequence).

The V call is TRBV28, the J call TRBJ2-5, with 9 bases lining up with TRBD1. V was pared by 6 bases and J by 3 bases, with 5 bases of the junction left unmatched. Germline values: CDR1 MDHEN, CDR2 SYDVKM. The CDR3 is made up of 14 amino acids. The chain's CDR3 is CASRGTGNKETQYF. Here the CDR3 DNA reads TGTGCCAGCAGAGGGACAGGGAACAAAGAGACCCAGTACTTC. Using reference TRBV28 and TRBJ2-5 for the parts outside the CDR3, the full variable domain is DVKVTQSSRYLVKRTGEKVFLECVQDMDHENMFWYRQDPGLGLRLIYFSYDVKMKEKGDIPEGYSVSREKKERFSLILESASTNQTSMYLCASRGTGNKETQYFGPGTRLLVL.

This clone showed up just a few times. The V call is TRBV6-1, the J call TRBJ2-5; perhaps TRBD1 as D (6 bases). The CDR3 sequence is 15 residues long. V lost 3 bases and J 2 bases, leaving 13 bases between the germline ends. Germline lookup yields CDR1 MNHNS and CDR2 SASEGT. CDR3 in DNA: TGTGCCAGCAGTGACCCTCGCAGGGGTCAAGAGACCCAGTACTTC. Encoded protein: CASSDPRRGQETQYF.

This chain links TRBV5-4 with TRBJ2-7, with D hard to call. Per germline, CDR1 SGHNT and CDR2 YYREEE (reference sequence). The CDR3 contains 13 residues. With 1 base removed from V and 3 bases from J, the gap between germline ends came to 8 bases. CDR3 sequence reads: CASSLRGYYEQYF. CDR3 bases: TGTGCCAGCAGCTTGAGAGGATACTACGAGCAGTACTTC.

This clone turned up a few times. CDR3 coding DNA: TGTGCCAGCTCACCACAGTCGTCGGACAGGACGTCTAACTATGGCTACACCTTC. As protein: CASSPQSSDRTSNYGYTF. This chain joins TRBV18 and TRBJ1-2; 7 bases align to TRBD1. The CDR3 sequence is 18 residues long. The V gene end was trimmed by 1 base and the J gene end by 0 bases; junction bases not matched to a gene: 11. The germline V gene encodes CDR1 KGHSH and CDR2 LQKENI. Combining the CDR3 with reference TRBV18 and TRBJ1-2 gives the whole variable domain NAGVMQNPRHLVRRRGQEARLRCSPMKGHSHVYWYRQLPEEGLKFMVYLQKENIIDESGMPKERFSAEFPKEGPSILRIQQVVRGDSAAYFCASSPQSSDRTSNYGYTFGSGTRLTVV.

V and J are TRBV6-1 and TRBJ2-7; 10 bases fit TRBD2. V dropped 4 bases and J dropped 3; count of bases not matched to a gene: 6. CDR1 and CDR2 from the germline V gene are MNHNS and SASEGT. The CDR3 runs to 15 residues. The CDR3 loop is CASSVASGSRYEQYF. The DNA of the CDR3 is TGTGCCAGCAGTGTAGCTAGCGGGAGTCGCTACGAGCAGTACTTC.

This chain links TRBV30 with TRBJ2-1; 10 bases are shared with TRBD2. Germline V gene data show CDR1 as GTSNPN and CDR2 as SVGIG (reference sequence). This CDR3 contains 14 residues. The J segment lost 11 bases and the V segment lost 0 bases, leaving 7 bases of the junction unmatched. CDR3 sequence reads: CAWSVRSSGSKQFF. The CDR3 DNA follows: TGTGCCTGGAGTGTACGGTCTAGCGGGAGTAAGCAGTTCTTC.

The chain recombines TRBV27 with TRBJ2-2; TRBD2 is a possible D gene (6 bases). The CDR3 runs 17 residues. The V gene's germline CDR1 is MNHEY and CDR2 SMNVEV (reference sequence). V lost 4 bases to trimming and J lost 1 base, with 16 bases between them. DNA of the CDR3: TGTGCCAGCAGTTACCTCCGCGGGACGGTGAACACCGGGGAGCTGTTTTTT. Residues: CASSYLRGTVNTGELFF.

The chain carries TRBV2 and TRBJ1-1; 7 bases match TRBD1. The J segment lost 4 bases and the V segment lost 6 bases, leaving 5 bases of the junction unmatched. The CDR3 has 13 amino acids. Germline lookup yields CDR1 SNHLY and CDR2 FYNNEI. This chain's CDR3 is CASSGRTGTEAFF. The CDR3 coding sequence is TGTGCCAGCAGCGGTAGGACAGGCACTGAAGCTTTCTTT.

Only a few counts were recorded for this clone. The chain recombines TRBV14 with TRBJ1-1; possible D gene TRBD1, 5 bases. V lost 4 bases and J 4 bases, leaving 13 bases between the germline ends. The germline gives CDR1 SGHDN, CDR2 FVKESK. The CDR3 runs to 14 residues. In DNA, the CDR3 is TGTGCCAGCAGCCCCACGTGGGGGGGCACTGAAGCTTTCTTT. It translates to CASSPTWGGTEAFF. Based on the CDR3 plus reference TRBV14 and TRBJ1-1, the full variable domain is EAGVTQFPSHSVIEKGQTVTLRCDPISGHDNLYWYRRVMGKEIKFLLHFVKESKQDESGMPNNRFLAERTGGTYSTLKVQPAELEDSGVYFCASSPTWGGTEAFFGQGTRLTVV.

The chain is built from TRBV6-6 and TRBJ2-7; 7 bases are a match to TRBD1. CDR1 MNHNY and CDR2 SVGAGI come from the germline V gene (reference sequence). The CDR3 runs 12 residues. J lost 0 bases, V lost 8 bases, and 1 base had no gene match. CDR3 amino acids: CASGDSSYEQYF. As DNA, the CDR3 is TGTGCCAGCGGGGACAGCTCCTACGAGCAGTACTTC.

CDR3 region: CASSLGTGGLPYEQYF. CDR3 DNA sequence: TGTGCCAGCAGCCTTGGGACAGGGGGTTTGCCCTACGAGCAGTACTTC. This chain connects TRBV9 to TRBJ2-7; 11 bases are a match to TRBD1. J gave up 2 bases and V 4 bases, and 8 bases lay outside the gene matches. Germline loops: CDR1 SGDLS, CDR2 YYNGEE. The CDR3 has 16 residues.

This clone appeared once. This chain links TRBV11-2 with TRBJ2-5; 11 nucleotides agree with TRBD2. Per the germline V gene, CDR1 is SGHAT and CDR2 is FQNNGV. The junction had 5 bases not matched to a gene; V was cut back by 4 bases and J by 4 bases. This CDR3 spans 15 amino acids. In DNA form, the CDR3 reads TGTGCCAGCAGCTCAGGGACTAGCGGAACAGAGACCCAGTACTTC. It is translated as CASSSGTSGTETQYF.

This chain uses TRBV6-6 with TRBJ2-7, with a weak D call TRBD2 (7 bases). V lost 5 bases and J 4 bases, leaving 21 bases between the germline ends. The CDR3 has 16 residues. Germline CDR1 is MNHNY and CDR2 is SVGAGI (reference sequence). CDR3 amino acids: CASSMDSGGRQYEQYF. For the CDR3, the DNA is TGTGCCAGCAGTATGGACTCCGGGGGGCGTCAATACGAGCAGTACTTC.

This clone was picked up one time. The chain carries TRBV29-1 and TRBJ1-1; a weak D match, TRBD1 (5 bases). V was cut by 1 base and J by 1 base, with 13 bases left in between. Germline loops: CDR1 SQVTM, CDR2 ANQGSEA. This CDR3 is built from 15 residues. The CDR3: CSVEGRGTENTEAFF. As DNA, the CDR3 is TGCAGCGTTGAAGGTCGGGGGACGGAGAACACTGAAGCTTTCTTT. The entire variable domain, with the rest obtained from reference TRBV29-1 and TRBJ1-1, is as follows: SAVISQKPSRDICQRGTSLTIQCQVDSQVTMMFWYRQQPGQSLTLIATANQGSEATYESGFVIDKFPISRPNLTFSTLTVSNMSPEDSSIYLCSVEGRGTENTEAFFGQGTRLTVV.

This sequence joins TRBV11-3 and TRBJ2-5, with TRBD2 matching over 8 bases. CDR3 length: 17 amino acids. Germline-derived CDR1 and CDR2 are SGHNT and YENEEA. J was trimmed by 4 bases and V by 5 bases; bases with no gene match: 15. The CDR3 nucleotides read TGTGCCAGCAGCCCCGGGGTAGCGGGAAGGGTCGGAGAGACCCAGTACTTC. Residues: CASSPGVAGRVGETQYF. The whole variable domain, remainder taken from reference TRBV11-3 and TRBJ2-5, is EAGVVQSPRYKIIEKKQPVAFWCNPISGHNTLYWYLQNLGQGPELLIRYENEEAVDDSQLPKDRFSAERLKGVDSTLKIQPAELGDSAVYLCASSPGVAGRVGETQYFGPGTRLLVL.

The chain joins TRBV7-2 to TRBJ2-1; 8 positions match TRBD2. The CDR3 has 15 amino acids. In germline, CDR1 is SGHTA, CDR2 FQGNSA. With 5 bases clipped from V and 8 bases from J, the junction kept 11 bases outside the gene matches. The CDR3 nucleotides are TGTGCCAGCAGCCCCCAGCGGGAGATAAGGGATGAGCAGTTCTTC. Encoded protein: CASSPQREIRDEQFF.

The chain couples TRBV7-9 to TRBJ2-7; D is possibly TRBD2 (7 bases). The germline CDR1 and CDR2 sequences are SEHNR and FQNEAQ (reference sequence). The CDR3 covers 14 residues. Trimming shortened V by 3 bases and J by 11 bases, and 20 bases separated the two germline ends. This CDR3 is CASSFHGTGGLEYF. The CDR3 DNA reads as TGTGCCAGCAGCTTCCACGGGACCGGGGGGCTGGAGTACTTC.

The chain uses TRBV28 and TRBJ1-5; TRBD1 is a possible D gene (6 bases). V lost 4 bases and J 7 bases, leaving 17 bases between the germline ends. Germline assignment: CDR1 MDHEN and CDR2 SYDVKM. The CDR3 has 15 amino acids. The CDR3 region has the DNA TGTGCCAGCAGTTCCCCGCTAGGGGGTGACCAGCCCCAGCATTTT. Translation gives CASSSPLGGDQPQHF.

This chain connects TRBV4-1 to TRBJ2-7; 9 nucleotides align to TRBD1. V lost 5 bases, J lost 3 bases, and 8 bases stayed unmatched. The CDR3 is made up of 15 amino acids. Germline CDR1 is MGHRA and CDR2 is YSYEKL. CDR3 in DNA: TGCGCCAGCAGCTCCCTGGGACAGGGATACTACGAGCAGTACTTC. This sequence encodes CASSSLGQGYYEQYF.

This rearrangement joins TRBV4-2 to TRBJ1-1, with no clear D. Germline values: CDR1 LGHNA, CDR2 YNFKEQ. The CDR3 sequence is 15 residues long. Trimming left V 4 bases short and J 0 bases short, with 12 bases between. The chain's CDR3 is CASSLGLQMNTEAFF. CDR3 nucleotide sequence: TGTGCCAGCAGCCTTGGGCTCCAAATGAACACTGAAGCTTTCTTT.

The chain employs TRBV7-3 and TRBJ2-1, with TRBD2 identical over 13 bases. Trimming cost V 5 bases and J 9 bases; bases outside gene matches: 13. Germline V gene data show CDR1 as SGHTA and CDR2 as FQGTGA. The CDR3 has 17 residues. CDR3 sequence (DNA): TGTGCCAGCAGCCAAAGGGGCGGACTAGCGGGAGATGTTGAGCAGTTCTTC. Translated, it gives CASSQRGGLAGDVEQFF.

This chain joins TRBV28 and TRBJ2-3; D is perhaps TRBD1 (6 bases). Deletions cut 6 bases from V and 2 bases from J, with 21 bases between. Germline CDR1 MDHEN, CDR2 SYDVKM. The CDR3 has 17 residues. CDR3 residues: CASSLNHPGQTTDTQYF. The CDR3 bases are TGTGCCAGCAGCCTGAACCACCCCGGACAGACCACAGATACGCAGTATTTT.

The J gene is TRBJ2-7, the V gene TRBV9; a weak D match, TRBD1 (5 bases). CDR1 is SGDLS and CDR2 is YYNGEE in the germline V gene. The length of the CDR3 is 13 residues. V was shortened by 4 bases and J by 3 bases, with 11 bases between the two germline ends. CDR3 sequence (DNA): TGTGCCAGCAGCCCACCGGACAACTACGAGCAGTACTTC. This encodes CASSPPDNYEQYF.

The V and J genes are TRBV7-2 and TRBJ1-1; the D gene is possibly TRBD1 (6 bases). The CDR3 runs to 12 residues. Looked up from germline, CDR1 is SGHTA and CDR2 is FQGNSA. V shed 5 bases and J shed 5 bases, with 9 bases lying between them. DNA of the CDR3: TGTGCCAGCAGCGGCAGGGGAACTGAAGCTTTCTTT. It specifies CASSGRGTEAFF. The whole variable domain, filled in from reference TRBV7-2 and TRBJ1-1, reads GAGVSQSPSNKVTEKGKDVELRCDPISGHTALYWYRQSLGQGLEFLIYFQGNSAPDKSGLPSDRFSAERTGGSVSTLTIQRTQQEDSAVYLCASSGRGTEAFFGQGTRLTVV.

Of note for this clone: At the DNA level, this CDR3 is encoded by other sequences in the same sample as well. The V call is TRBV11-2, the J call TRBJ2-7; perhaps TRBD1 as D (5 bases). There are 15 residues in the CDR3. V was clipped by 2 bases and J by 6 bases, with 17 bases between them. The germline gives CDR1 SGHAT, CDR2 FQNNGV. CDR3 residues: CASSLNPGHKGEQYF. CDR3 in DNA: TGTGCCAGCAGCTTAAACCCCGGACACAAGGGCGAGCAGTACTTC.

The CDR3 region has the DNA TGTGCCAGTAGTATTGGCGGGAGAAAAGAAGATACGCAGTATTTT. Protein: CASSIGGRKEDTQYF. The rearrangement links TRBV19 to TRBJ2-3; TRBD2 matches at 7 bases. CDR3 length equals 15 residues. V lost 3 bases, J lost 5 bases, and 8 bases stayed unmatched. The V gene's germline CDR1 is LNHDA and CDR2 SQIVND (reference sequence).

V and J are TRBV10-3 and TRBJ2-2, with D perhaps matching TRBD2 (5 bases). CDR1 ENHRY and CDR2 SYGVKD come from the germline V gene. The CDR3 spans 14 residues. Trimming left V 3 bases short and J 1 base short, with 6 bases between. Here the CDR3 reads CAISEGLNTGELFF. The CDR3 DNA follows: TGTGCCATCAGTGAAGGACTGAACACCGGGGAGCTGTTTTTT.